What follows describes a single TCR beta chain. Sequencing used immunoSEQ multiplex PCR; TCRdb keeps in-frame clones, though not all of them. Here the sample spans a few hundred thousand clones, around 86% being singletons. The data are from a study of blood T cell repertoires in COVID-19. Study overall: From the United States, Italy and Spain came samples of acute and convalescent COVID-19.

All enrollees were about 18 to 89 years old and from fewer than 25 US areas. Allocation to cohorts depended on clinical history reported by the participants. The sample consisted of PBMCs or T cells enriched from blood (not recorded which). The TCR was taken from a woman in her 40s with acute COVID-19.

The CDR3 loop is CASSVVSGGPYNEQFF. The DNA for the CDR3 is TGTGCCAGCAGCGTAGTGTCAGGGGGCCCCTACAATGAGCAGTTCTTC. This chain uses TRBV9 with TRBJ2-1; 8 positions agree with TRBD1. There are 16 residues in the CDR3. CDR1 is SGDLS, CDR2 YYNGEE, per germline. V shed 0 bases, J shed 2 bases, and the junction held 4 bases outside the gene matches.